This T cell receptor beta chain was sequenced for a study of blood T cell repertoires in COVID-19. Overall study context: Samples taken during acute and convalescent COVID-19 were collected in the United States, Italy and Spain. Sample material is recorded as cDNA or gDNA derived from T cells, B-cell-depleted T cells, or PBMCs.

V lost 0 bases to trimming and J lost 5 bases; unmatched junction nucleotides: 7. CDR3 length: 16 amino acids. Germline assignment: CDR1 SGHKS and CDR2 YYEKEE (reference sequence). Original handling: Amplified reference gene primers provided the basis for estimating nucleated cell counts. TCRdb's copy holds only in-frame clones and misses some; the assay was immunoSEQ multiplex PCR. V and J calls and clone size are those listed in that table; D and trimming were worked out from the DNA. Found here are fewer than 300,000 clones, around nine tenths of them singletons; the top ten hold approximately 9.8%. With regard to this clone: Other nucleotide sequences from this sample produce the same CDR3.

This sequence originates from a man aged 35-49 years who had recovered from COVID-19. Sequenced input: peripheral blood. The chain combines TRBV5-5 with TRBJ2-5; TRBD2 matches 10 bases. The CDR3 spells CASSLVLAGGPETQYF. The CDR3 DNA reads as TGTGCCAGCAGCTTGGTCTTAGCGGGGGGCCCGGAGACCCAGTACTTC.